The clone carrying this T cell receptor (beta chain) was detected once. The antigen is unknown. The data were taken from a study of T cell responses to AZD1222 COVID-19 vaccine. Study results and caveats: Elevations in Spike-specific TCR breadth and depth followed administration of two AZD1222 doses. Among spike-specific TCRs, nearly half reportedly target unmutated variant regions. Repertoire collection took place solely once the T cell response had peaked. It was only five to seven AZD1222 recipients who were seropositive at baseline.

Trimming removed 1 base from V and 8 bases from J, with 18 bases in between. The germline V gene encodes CDR1 SGHTA and CDR2 FQGTGA. The CDR3 covers 16 residues. Measured with immunoSEQ multiplex PCR; TCRdb has only the in-frame clones, and not every one. The sample shows 140,000 to 150,000 clones, around 86% of them seen only once. The chain combines TRBV7-3 with TRBJ2-1; D might be TRBD2 (5 bases). The source material was peripheral blood, sampled on day 0 of MenACWY control vaccination. The TCR sequence derives from an adult in good health. The CDR3 DNA reads as TGTGCCAGCAGCTTAATCCCTTGGGCGGCGCGGGATGAGCAGTTCTTC. It yields the protein CASSLIPWAARDEQFF.